This record covers a single TCR beta chain. Input was about a million sorted T cells, either CD4+ or CD8+. These data are taken from a study of neurological immune-mediated disorders. V dropped 6 bases and J dropped 7; count of bases not matched to a gene: 12. The CDR3 is made up of 15 amino acids. In germline, CDR1 is MGHDK, CDR2 SYGVNS. With 10-nucleotide random UMIs, 5'RACE was used to make the cDNA. TCRdb ran MiXCR on the 5' RACE reads and lists one entry per CDR3 protein. This repertoire shows approximately 30,000 distinct CDR3 sequences, approximately 24% found once; its top ten account for 30%. Sequenced: CD4+ T cells from blood. The V gene is TRBV25-1, the J gene TRBJ1-5, with 7 bases matching TRBD1. The origin of this receptor is a man aged 50 to 60 with HTLV-1-associated myelopathy (HAM/TSP). CDR3 nucleotides: TGTGCCAGCAGGGCCACAGGGGATGGATCCCAGCCCCAGCATTTT. Translation: CASRATGDGSQPQHF.